This T cell receptor beta chain was identified in a study of blood T cell repertoires in COVID-19. Study-level information: Italy, Spain and the United States were the sources of the convalescent and acute COVID-19 samples. Sample material is recorded as cDNA or gDNA derived from T cells, B-cell-depleted T cells, or PBMCs.

Germline CDR1 is MNHEY and CDR2 is SMNVEV (reference sequence). CDR3 length equals 15 residues. V lost 3 bases and J lost 0; bases outside the gene matches: 4. TCRdb's table, derived via immunoSEQ multiplex PCR, lists solely in-frame clones and lacks some. The data contain some 180,000 clones, about 79% of them singletons. The chain carries TRBV27 and TRBJ1-2; 7 nucleotides align to TRBD1. Material: peripheral blood. The sequence was collected from a human donor in a cohort sampled during active COVID-19. The CDR3 loop reads CASSFRQGANYGYTF. As DNA, the CDR3 is TGTGCCAGCAGTTTTCGACAGGGTGCTAACTATGGCTACACCTTC.